A selection of T cell receptor beta chains follows, all from one sample in a study of T cell responses to AZD1222 COVID-19 vaccine. Profiled with immunoSEQ multiplex PCR; TCRdb holds only in-frame clones, not every one. The profile shows tens of thousands of clones, roughly 80% of them singletons. The sequencing here drew on peripheral blood, taken on day 0 of AZD1222 vaccination. Source of these receptors: an adult in good health. Each CDR3 is given with its conserved first and last residue. Fields, in order: J gene, V gene, CDR3 protein.

TRBJ1-1	TRBV5-1	CASSSMTGRTEAFF
TRBJ2-3	TRBV5-1	CASSLGTSGTDTQYF
TRBJ1-4	TRBV3-1/TRBV3-2	CASSLVFATNEKLFF
TRBJ2-7	TRBV7-8	CASSFKIGYSSYEQYF
TRBJ2-7	TRBV5-4	CASMIRGPYEQYF
TRBJ2-3	TRBV28	CASSYSGRTDTQYF
TRBJ2-2	TRBV7-6	CASSLVSSGNTGELFF
TRBJ1-6	TRBV28	CASSSRGARENSPLHF
TRBJ2-1	TRBV2	CASSATSGGANEQFF
TRBJ1-2	TRBV7-9	CASSLFNLGRKGGYTF
TRBJ1-1	TRBV4-1	CASSQAGDRADSGTEAFF
TRBJ1-1	TRBV27	CASSFSGNTEAFF
TRBJ2-7	TRBV7-8	CASSLVQGAAYEQYF
TRBJ1-1	TRBV10-3	CAISFRGETEAFF
TRBJ2-5	TRBV9	CASSVAGGSPETQYF
TRBJ2-1	TRBV19	CASSRGRDIANEQFF
TRBJ1-2	TRBV28	CASSQGTLGYTF
TRBJ1-2	TRBV19	CASSAWDRRENGLTF
TRBJ2-5	TRBV6-2/TRBV6-3	CASSPAGGRGTTNQGGRETQYF
TRBJ1-3	TRBV30	CAGEGFTGNTIYF
TRBJ2-3	TRBV7-8	CASSRGTSGWGDTQYF
TRBJ2-6	TRBV7-8	CASSARTGWSGANVLTF
TRBJ1-3	TRBV5-1	CASSLDTGGNTIYF
TRBJ1-1	TRBV20-1	CSASDTRRNTEAFF
TRBJ2-2	TRBV19	CASSPPLAGGRNTGELFF
TRBJ1-1	TRBV5-1	CASSHDRVNTEAFF
TRBJ1-2	TRBV5-1	CASSLVGQGGYGYTF
TRBJ1-3	TRBV3-1/TRBV3-2	CASSQVGQGARNTIYF
TRBJ2-2	TRBV28	CASSFDRSGRETGELFF
TRBJ1-1	TRBV5-4	CASSLEGFTEAFF
TRBJ1-5	TRBV19	CASRTGQGDQPQHF
TRBJ2-7	TRBV28	CASSPGGSGEQYF
TRBJ1-2	TRBV19	CASSQQEAGYTF
TRBJ2-3	TRBV4-2	CASSQSTGGAVADTQYF
TRBJ2-7	TRBV7-2	CASSLLREGEQYF
TRBJ1-2	TRBV24-1	CATSEQTVNYGYTF
TRBJ1-5	TRBV19	CASSMGREGQPQHF
TRBJ2-5	TRBV7-7	CASSLATGFQETQYF
TRBJ1-1	TRBV28	CASSLEHRVTPEAFF
TRBJ1-2	TRBV7-9	CASSPGQTNYGYTF
TRBJ1-5	TRBV6-4	CASNGNQPQHF
TRBJ1-6	TRBV7-2	CASSSTLSGSPLHF
TRBJ1-6	TRBV6-5	CATGLRRDNSPLHF
TRBJ1-1	TRBV6-5	CASSYEEGTEAFF
TRBJ2-3	TRBV30	CAWQGLATDTQYF
TRBJ1-2	TRBV5-1	CASSSPAGGGGYTF
TRBJ1-5	TRBV9	CASSGDGYSNQPQHF
TRBJ2-7	TRBV27	CASGAGNYEQYF
TRBJ1-5	TRBV12-3/TRBV12-4	CASSLPGNQPQHF
TRBJ1-6	TRBV11-1	CASSFDRNSPLHF
TRBJ1-4	TRBV3-1/TRBV3-2	CASRRNEKLFF
TRBJ2-7	TRBV11-2	CASSFREREQYF
TRBJ1-6	TRBV6-5	CASSFHVQGFGTPLHF
TRBJ2-1	TRBV7-2	CASSLRSLGGFSYEQFF
TRBJ1-1	TRBV19	CASTDRASEAFF
TRBJ2-7	TRBV12-3/TRBV12-4	CASSFRTVPEQYF
TRBJ1-5	TRBV3-1/TRBV3-2	CASSQDLQTGGKEGLCYSNQPQHF
TRBJ1-2	TRBV30	CAWSPDSIQLF